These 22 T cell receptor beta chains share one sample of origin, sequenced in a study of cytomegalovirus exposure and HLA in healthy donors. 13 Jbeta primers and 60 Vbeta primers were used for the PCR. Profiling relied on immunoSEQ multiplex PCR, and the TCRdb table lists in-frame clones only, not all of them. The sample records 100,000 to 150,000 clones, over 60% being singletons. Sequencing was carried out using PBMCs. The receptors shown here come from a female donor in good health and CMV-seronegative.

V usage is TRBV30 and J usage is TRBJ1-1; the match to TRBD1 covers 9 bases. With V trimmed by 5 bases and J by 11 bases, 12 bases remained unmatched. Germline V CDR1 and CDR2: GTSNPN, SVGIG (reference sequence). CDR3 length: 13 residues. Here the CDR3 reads CAWDQGTGFNAFF. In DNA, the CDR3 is TGTGCCTGGGATCAGGGGACAGGGTTTAATGCTTTCTTT.

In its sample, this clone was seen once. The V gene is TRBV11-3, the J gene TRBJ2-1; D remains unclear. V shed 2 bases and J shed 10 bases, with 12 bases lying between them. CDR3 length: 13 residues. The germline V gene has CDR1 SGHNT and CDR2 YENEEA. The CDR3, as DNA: TGTGCCAGCAGCTTACACGCACCCGGGGAGCAGTTCTTC. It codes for CASSLHAPGEQFF.

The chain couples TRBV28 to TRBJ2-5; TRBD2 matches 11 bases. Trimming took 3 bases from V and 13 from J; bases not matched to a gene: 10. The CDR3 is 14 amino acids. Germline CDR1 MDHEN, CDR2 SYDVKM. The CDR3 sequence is CASSFELAGGPRYF. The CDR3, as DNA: TGTGCCAGCAGTTTTGAGCTAGCGGGAGGCCCCCGGTACTTC.

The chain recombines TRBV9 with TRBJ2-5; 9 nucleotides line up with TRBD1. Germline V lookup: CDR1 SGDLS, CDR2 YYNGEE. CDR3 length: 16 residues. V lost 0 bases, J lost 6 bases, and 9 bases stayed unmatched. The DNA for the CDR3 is TGTGCCAGCAGCGTAGAGGTAACACAGGGGGCACAGACCCAGTACTTC. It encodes CASSVEVTQGAQTQYF.

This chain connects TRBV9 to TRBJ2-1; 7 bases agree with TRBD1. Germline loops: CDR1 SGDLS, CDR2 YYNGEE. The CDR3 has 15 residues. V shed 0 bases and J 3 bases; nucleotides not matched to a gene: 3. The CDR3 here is CASSVGGGFYNEQFF. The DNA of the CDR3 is TGTGCCAGCAGCGTAGGAGGGGGCTTCTACAATGAGCAGTTCTTC.

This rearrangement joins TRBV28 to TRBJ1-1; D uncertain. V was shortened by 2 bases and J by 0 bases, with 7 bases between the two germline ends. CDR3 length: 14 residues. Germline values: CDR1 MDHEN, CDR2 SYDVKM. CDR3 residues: CASSLTQMNTEAFF. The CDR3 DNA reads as TGTGCCAGCAGTTTAACGCAGATGAACACTGAAGCTTTCTTT.

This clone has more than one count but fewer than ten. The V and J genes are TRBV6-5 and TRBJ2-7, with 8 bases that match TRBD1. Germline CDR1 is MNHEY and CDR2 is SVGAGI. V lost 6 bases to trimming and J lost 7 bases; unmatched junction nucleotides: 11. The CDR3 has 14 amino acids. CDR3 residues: CASRRLQGAWEQYF. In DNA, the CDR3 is TGTGCCAGCAGGCGTCTTCAGGGGGCGTGGGAGCAGTACTTC.

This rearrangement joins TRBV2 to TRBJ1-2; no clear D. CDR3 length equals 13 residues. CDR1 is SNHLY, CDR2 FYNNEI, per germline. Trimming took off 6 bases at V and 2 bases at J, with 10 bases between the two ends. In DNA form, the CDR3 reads TGTGCCAGCAGGGCAGAGGGAAACTATGGCTACACCTTC. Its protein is CASRAEGNYGYTF.

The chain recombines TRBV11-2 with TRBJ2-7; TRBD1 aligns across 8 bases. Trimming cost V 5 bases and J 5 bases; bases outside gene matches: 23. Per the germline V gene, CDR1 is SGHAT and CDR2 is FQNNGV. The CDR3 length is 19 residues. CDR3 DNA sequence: TGTGCCAGCAGCCGAGCACGCTTAGCGCTCTACCAGGACAGGGACGAGCAGTACTTC. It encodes CASSRARLALYQDRDEQYF.

The CDR3 region has the DNA TGTGCCAGCAGCTTGGGGGTCGGGAGCTCCTACGAGCAGTACTTC. Translating gives CASSLGVGSSYEQYF. The chain carries TRBV5-4 and TRBJ2-7, with D perhaps matching TRBD2 (6 bases). Trimming stripped 0 bases from V and 0 bases from J, with 10 bases between. CDR1 SGHNT and CDR2 YYREEE come from the germline V gene (reference sequence). This CDR3 has 15 residues.

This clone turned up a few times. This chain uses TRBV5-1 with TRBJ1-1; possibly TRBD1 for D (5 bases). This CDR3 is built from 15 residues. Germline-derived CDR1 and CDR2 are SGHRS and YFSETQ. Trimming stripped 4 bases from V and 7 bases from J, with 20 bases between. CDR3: CASSPGGTVEGEAFF. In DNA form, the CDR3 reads TGCGCCAGCAGCCCGGGGGGTACAGTGGAGGGTGAAGCTTTCTTT.

The CDR3 protein is CASSEALTSSTYEQYF. The CDR3 DNA follows: TGTGCCAGCAGTGAAGCCCTGACTAGTTCTACCTACGAGCAGTACTTC. The chain combines TRBV6-1 with TRBJ2-7; D is perhaps TRBD2 (6 bases). The CDR3 is 16 residues long. V dropped 0 bases and J dropped 2 bases, with 14 bases sitting between them. Germline-derived CDR1 and CDR2 are MNHNS and SASEGT.

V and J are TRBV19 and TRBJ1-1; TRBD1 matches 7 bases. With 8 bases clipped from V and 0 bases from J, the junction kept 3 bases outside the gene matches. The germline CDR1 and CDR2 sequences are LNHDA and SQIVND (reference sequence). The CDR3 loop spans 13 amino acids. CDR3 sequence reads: CASSTGLNTEAFF. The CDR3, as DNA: TGTGCCAGTTCGACAGGGTTGAACACTGAAGCTTTCTTT.

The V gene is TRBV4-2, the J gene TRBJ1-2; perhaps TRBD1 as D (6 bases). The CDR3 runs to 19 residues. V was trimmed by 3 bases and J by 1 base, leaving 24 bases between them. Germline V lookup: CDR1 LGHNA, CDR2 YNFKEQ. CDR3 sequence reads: CASSQGGGAGSLGNYGYTF. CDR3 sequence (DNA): TGTGCCAGCAGCCAGGGCGGGGGCGCAGGGAGTTTGGGTAACTATGGCTACACCTTC.

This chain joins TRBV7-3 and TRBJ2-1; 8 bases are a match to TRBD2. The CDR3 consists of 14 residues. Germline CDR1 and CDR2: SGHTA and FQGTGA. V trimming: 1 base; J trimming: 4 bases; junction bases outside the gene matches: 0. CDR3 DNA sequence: TGTGCCAGCAGCTTAAGCGGGAGGTACAATGAGCAGTTCTTC. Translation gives CASSLSGRYNEQFF.

The CDR3 is CASSRGNSPLHF. The CDR3 DNA follows: TGTGCCAGCTCCCGGGGAAATTCACCCCTCCACTTT. The chain links TRBV7-9 to TRBJ1-6; D gene uncertain. Germline assignment: CDR1 SEHNR and CDR2 FQNEAQ (reference sequence). CDR3 size: 12 residues. The V gene lost 8 bases and the J gene lost 7 bases, with 9 bases spanning the gap.

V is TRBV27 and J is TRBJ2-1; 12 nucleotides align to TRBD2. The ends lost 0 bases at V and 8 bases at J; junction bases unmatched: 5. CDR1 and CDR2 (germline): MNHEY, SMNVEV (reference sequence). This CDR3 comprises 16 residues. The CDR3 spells CASSLSPLAGGDEQFF. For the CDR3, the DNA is TGTGCCAGCAGTTTATCGCCCCTAGCGGGAGGGGATGAGCAGTTCTTC.

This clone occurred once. In DNA, the CDR3 is TGTGCCAGCTCACCCCTAGACACAGGGGTTAGCAATCAGCCCCAGCATTTT. Amino acids: CASSPLDTGVSNQPQHF. The rearrangement links TRBV18 to TRBJ1-5; 7 bases align to TRBD1. Germline trimming cut 3 bases from V and 0 bases from J; bases unmatched to any gene: 8. The CDR3 runs 17 residues. CDR1 is KGHSH, CDR2 LQKENI, per germline.

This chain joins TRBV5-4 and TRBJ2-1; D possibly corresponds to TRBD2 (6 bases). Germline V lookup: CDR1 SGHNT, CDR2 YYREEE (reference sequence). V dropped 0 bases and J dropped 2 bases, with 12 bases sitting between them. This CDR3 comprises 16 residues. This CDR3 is CASSLGRGATYNEQFF. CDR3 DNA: TGTGCCAGCAGCTTGGGGCGGGGAGCTACCTACAATGAGCAGTTCTTC.

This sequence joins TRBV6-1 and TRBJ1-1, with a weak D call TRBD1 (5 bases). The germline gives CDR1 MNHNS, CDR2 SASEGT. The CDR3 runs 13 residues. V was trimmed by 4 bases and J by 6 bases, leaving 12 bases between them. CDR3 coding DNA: TGTGCCAGCAGTGCGCGACAGCCTGCTGAAGCTTTCTTT. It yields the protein CASSARQPAEAFF.

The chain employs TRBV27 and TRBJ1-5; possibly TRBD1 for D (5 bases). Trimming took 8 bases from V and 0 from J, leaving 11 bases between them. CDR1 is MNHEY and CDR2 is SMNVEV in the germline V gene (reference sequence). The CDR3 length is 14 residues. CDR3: CASRSGHSNQPQHF. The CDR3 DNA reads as TGTGCCAGCCGATCAGGACATAGCAATCAGCCCCAGCATTTT.

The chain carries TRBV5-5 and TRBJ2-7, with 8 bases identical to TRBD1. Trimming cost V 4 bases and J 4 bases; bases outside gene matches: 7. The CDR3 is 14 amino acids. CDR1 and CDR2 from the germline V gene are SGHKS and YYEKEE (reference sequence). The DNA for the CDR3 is TGTGCCAGCAGCGCCGGACAGGGTGGGTACGAGCAGTACTTC. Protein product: CASSAGQGGYEQYF. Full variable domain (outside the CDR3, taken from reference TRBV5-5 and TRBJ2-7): DAGVTQSPTHLIKTRGQQVTLRCSPISGHKSVSWYQQVLGQGPQFIFQYYEKEERGRGNFPDRFSARQFPNYSSELNVNALLLGDSALYLCASSAGQGGYEQYFGPGTRLTVT.